The 18 T cell receptor beta chains listed next were all sequenced from one sample in a study of T cell changes during pregnancy in multiple sclerosis. The data were produced by immunoSEQ multiplex PCR, yet TCRdb's version contains in-frame clones alone and is incomplete. The data show fewer than 75,000 clones, about 90% seen once. The input for sequencing was peripheral blood, taken in the first trimester of pregnancy. Source of these receptors: a female donor with multiple sclerosis, enrolled in a pregnancy study.

This chain uses TRBV6-5 with TRBJ1-5; D gene unclear. In germline, CDR1 is MNHEY, CDR2 SVGAGI. The CDR3 length is 14 residues. V gave up 5 bases and J gave up 3 bases, with 11 bases separating them. As DNA, the CDR3 is TGTGCCAGCAGTAGCATCGAGGTCAATCAGCCCCAGCATTTT. This codes for CASSSIEVNQPQHF.

This clone showed up just a few times. The V call is TRBV6-4, the J call TRBJ2-1; 11 bases are a match to TRBD2. CDR1 MRHNA and CDR2 SNTAGT come from the germline V gene. The CDR3 totals 15 residues. The trim removed 6 bases at V and 3 bases at J, leaving 4 bases unmatched. Here the CDR3 DNA reads TGTGCCAGCAGGGCGACTAGCGGGGACTACAATGAGCAGTTCTTC. Translation gives CASRATSGDYNEQFF.

The chain has TRBV5-1 and TRBJ2-5; D ambiguous. The CDR3 runs to 14 residues. Germline V lookup: CDR1 SGHRS, CDR2 YFSETQ. The germline V and J ends were trimmed by 0 bases and 1 base, with 7 bases remaining between them. CDR3 coding DNA: TGCGCCAGCAGCTTGGTACCCGGCCAAGAGACCCAGTACTTC. This translates into CASSLVPGQETQYF.

J is TRBJ1-1 and V is TRBV2; 9 nucleotides agree with TRBD1. The J segment lost 5 bases and the V segment lost 8 bases, leaving 9 bases of the junction unmatched. The CDR3 runs to 14 residues. Looked up from germline, CDR1 is SNHLY and CDR2 is FYNNEI. The CDR3 loop reads CASQGWTGVTEAFF. The DNA of the CDR3 is TGTGCCAGCCAGGGTTGGACAGGGGTTACTGAAGCTTTCTTT.

The chain is built from TRBV30 and TRBJ2-7; tentative D call: TRBD1 (5 bases). The CDR3 sequence is 14 residues long. CDR1 is GTSNPN, CDR2 SVGIG, per germline (reference sequence). V lost 0 bases, J lost 6 bases, and 15 bases lay in between. The CDR3 spells CAWSVLIDRGEQYF. The CDR3 DNA sequence: TGTGCCTGGAGTGTACTAATAGACAGAGGCGAGCAGTACTTC.

The chain has TRBV6-1 and TRBJ1-5, with 7 bases matching TRBD1. Trimming took 6 bases from V and 2 from J; bases not matched to a gene: 4. The CDR3 is 14 residues long. The germline CDR1 and CDR2 sequences are MNHNS and SASEGT. The CDR3 coding sequence is TGTGCCAGCAGGGGGCAGGGGGGCAATCAGCCCCAGCATTTT. Translation gives CASRGQGGNQPQHF.

CDR3 region: CASSSSGRVQFF. For the CDR3, the DNA is TGTGCCAGCAGCTCTAGCGGGAGAGTGCAGTTCTTC. The chain couples TRBV5-6 to TRBJ2-1, with 10 positions matching TRBD2. The CDR3 is 12 residues long. After removal of 3 bases from V and 12 bases from J, the junction contained 3 bases not matched to a gene. The germline CDR1 and CDR2 sequences are SGHDT and YYEEEE.

Turning to this clone: Distinct nucleotide sequences in the sample also encode this CDR3. The J gene is TRBJ2-1, the V gene TRBV5-1, with unresolved D. The CDR3 contains 15 residues. Germline CDR1 is SGHRS and CDR2 is YFSETQ. The V end was cut by 0 bases, the J end by 5 bases, with 12 bases between. CDR3 sequence: CASSLESLLHNEQFF. The DNA for the CDR3 is TGCGCCAGCAGCTTGGAGAGCCTCCTCCACAATGAGCAGTTCTTC.

The rearrangement uses TRBV28 and TRBJ1-5; a weak D match, TRBD1 (5 bases). The CDR3 consists of 17 residues. V lost 6 bases to trimming and J lost 2 bases, with 20 bases between them. The V gene's germline CDR1 is MDHEN and CDR2 SYDVKM. In DNA, the CDR3 is TGTGCCAGCAGCGAAGGCGGGGCGTGGGTTGGCAATCAGCCCCAGCATTTT. Encoded protein: CASSEGGAWVGNQPQHF.

As DNA, the CDR3 is TGTGCCACCAGCAGGGGAGTAGCGGATATATCCTACAATGAGCAGTTCTTC. As protein: CATSRGVADISYNEQFF. The gene calls are TRBV15 and TRBJ2-1, with D possibly TRBD2 on 6 matching bases. The CDR3 has 17 amino acids. Per germline, CDR1 LNHNV and CDR2 YYDKDF (reference sequence). Deletions cut 3 bases from V and 1 base from J, with 16 bases between.

CDR3 bases: TGTGCCAGCAGATCCGGGACAGGAGTAGGTCAGCCCCAGCATTTT. It translates to CASRSGTGVGQPQHF. The chain carries TRBV27 and TRBJ1-5; TRBD1 agrees at 8 bases. The trim removed 6 bases at V and 6 bases at J, leaving 10 bases unmatched. The germline gives CDR1 MNHEY, CDR2 SMNVEV (reference sequence). CDR3 length: 15 residues.

The genes are TRBV7-7 and TRBJ2-1; D possibly corresponds to TRBD1 (5 bases). Germline-derived CDR1 and CDR2 are SSHAT and FNYEAQ (reference sequence). V lost 3 bases, J lost 5 bases, and 17 bases lay in between. CDR3 length equals 16 residues. The CDR3 region is CASSLRRGGSHNEQFF. CDR3 bases: TGTGCCAGCAGCTTGAGAAGGGGTGGGTCCCACAATGAGCAGTTCTTC.

The chain is built from TRBV27 and TRBJ2-7; D uncertain. CDR1 and CDR2 (germline): MNHEY, SMNVEV (reference sequence). The V gene lost 4 bases and the J gene lost 4 bases, with 14 bases spanning the gap. The CDR3 is 14 residues long. The CDR3 DNA reads as TGTGCCAGCAGTTCTAAACCCATCGCGTACGAGCAGTACTTC. The encoded protein is CASSSKPIAYEQYF.

The rearrangement joins TRBV7-2 to TRBJ1-1; D ambiguous. Between the trimmed V and J ends, which lost 2 bases and 3 bases, there was a span of 7 bases. Germline assignment: CDR1 SGHTA and CDR2 FQGNSA. CDR3 length: 13 amino acids. The DNA for the CDR3 is TGTGCCAGCAGCTTAACCGAGGACACTGAAGCTTTCTTT. Its protein is CASSLTEDTEAFF.

The genes are TRBV5-5 and TRBJ1-2; 11 nucleotides match TRBD1. J gave up 4 bases and V 4 bases, and 6 bases lay outside the gene matches. The CDR3 contains 15 residues. Germline CDR1 reads SGHKS; CDR2 reads YYEKEE (reference sequence). The CDR3 nucleotides read TGTGCCAGCAGCCCCGGGACAGGGGGAGTCTATGGCTACACCTTC. Protein product: CASSPGTGGVYGYTF.

This clone was seen only once. The V gene is TRBV19, the J gene TRBJ2-3, with 11 bases that match TRBD2. The CDR3 extends over 17 amino acids. J lost 2 bases, V lost 2 bases, and 6 bases had no gene match. The germline V gene has CDR1 LNHDA and CDR2 SQIVND (reference sequence). The CDR3 DNA is TGTGCCAGTAGTATATCGACGACTAGCGGGATCACAGATACGCAGTATTTT. Residues: CASSISTTSGITDTQYF. The full variable domain, in which reference TRBV19 and TRBJ2-3 provide the parts outside the CDR3, is DGGITQSPKYLFRKEGQNVTLSCEQNLNHDAMYWYRQDPGQGLRLIYYSQIVNDFQKGDIAEGYSVSREKKESFPLTVTSAQKNPTAFYLCASSISTTSGITDTQYFGPGTRLTVL.

This chain joins TRBV9 and TRBJ2-5; no reliable D call. The CDR3 covers 15 residues. Germline V CDR1 and CDR2: SGDLS, YYNGEE. The ends were cut back, 0 bases at V and 1 base at J, with 10 bases in the middle. The chain's CDR3 is CASSVATTGQETQYF. The CDR3 DNA sequence: TGTGCCAGCAGCGTAGCTACGACGGGCCAAGAGACCCAGTACTTC.

The chain joins TRBV7-9 to TRBJ1-2, with 8 nucleotides matching TRBD1. The ends lost 3 bases at V and 5 bases at J; junction bases unmatched: 8. CDR1 SEHNR and CDR2 FQNEAQ come from the germline V gene (reference sequence). This CDR3 has 15 residues. The CDR3: CASSFSDRGNYGYTF. CDR3 nucleotide sequence: TGTGCCAGCAGCTTTAGCGACAGGGGAAATTATGGCTACACCTTC.